These 9 T cell receptor beta chains were all obtained from the same sample, sequenced in a study of identical twins. TCRdb reanalysed the 5' RACE reads using MiXCR and keeps one entry per CDR3 protein. Among 700,000 or so distinct CDR3 sequences listed, about 20% were seen once. This sample also appeared in a second study, on T cells expressing NK-cell markers.

Sequencing was done on a sample of PBMCs. The receptors stem from a woman aged 18 to 35 in good health.

The chain has TRBV9 and TRBJ2-2; unclear D gene. CDR1 and CDR2 from the germline V gene are SGDLS and YYNGEE. With 0 bases removed from V and 6 bases from J, the gap between germline ends came to 9 bases. The CDR3 runs 14 residues. CDR3 in DNA: TGTGCCAGCAGCGTAGATGCGTTCCCCGGGGAGCTGTTTTTT. Residues: CASSVDAFPGELFF.

This clonotype was detected only a few times. V gene TRBV7-9 combines with J gene TRBJ2-1; possibly TRBD2 for D (6 bases). The germline V gene encodes CDR1 SEHNR and CDR2 FQNEAQ (reference sequence). The CDR3 is 15 amino acids. Trimming stripped 7 bases from V and 10 bases from J, with 23 bases between. The CDR3 here is CASIDEILVREEQFF. The CDR3 coding sequence is TGTGCCAGCATCGACGAAATACTAGTCCGGGAGGAGCAGTTCTTC.

In this sample, this clonotype turned up a few times. This chain joins TRBV6-5 and TRBJ2-7, with D perhaps matching TRBD2 (5 bases). The CDR3 has 12 residues. Germline-derived CDR1 and CDR2 are MNHEY and SVGAGI. The V end was cut by 6 bases, the J end by 5 bases, with 11 bases between. The CDR3 sequence: CASSRGQNEQYF. The CDR3, as DNA: TGTGCCAGCAGCCGCGGGCAGAACGAGCAGTACTTC.

This clonotype was recorded many times. The chain carries TRBV12-3 or TRBV12-4 and TRBJ2-5; D is perhaps TRBD1 (6 bases). Trimming took off 1 base at V and 2 bases at J, with 11 bases between the two ends. There are 15 residues in the CDR3. DNA of the CDR3: TGTGCCAGCAGTTTAGAGACAGGCGGACAAGAGACCCAGTACTTC. As protein: CASSLETGGQETQYF.

This clonotype was detected many times. This chain connects TRBV20-1 to TRBJ1-1; no reliable D call. V was cut by 3 bases and J by 8 bases, with 13 bases left in between. Germline CDR1 and CDR2: DFQATT and SNEGSKA (reference sequence). The length of the CDR3 is 12 residues. In DNA, the CDR3 is TGCAGTGCTAGCCCCGTCTTGGGCGAAGCTTTCTTT. Amino acids: CSASPVLGEAFF.

The V and J genes are TRBV6-1 and TRBJ2-6, with a possible D match to TRBD1 (6 bases). This CDR3 is 15 amino acids long. Trimming removed 6 bases from V and 1 base from J, with 10 bases in between. Germline CDR1 and CDR2: MNHNS and SASEGT. Here the CDR3 DNA reads TGTGCCAGCAGACGAACAGGGTCTGGGGCCAACGTCCTGACTTTC. It yields the protein CASRRTGSGANVLTF.

This chain joins TRBV20-1 and TRBJ2-7; tentatively, D is TRBD2 (6 bases). CDR1 is DFQATT, CDR2 SNEGSKA, per germline (reference sequence). The CDR3 totals 15 residues. Deletions cut 3 bases from V and 2 bases from J, with 17 bases between. The CDR3: CSASIFQRVTYEQYF. As DNA, the CDR3 is TGCAGTGCTAGTATTTTCCAGCGGGTCACCTACGAGCAGTACTTC.

Only one count was recorded for this clonotype. The rearrangement links TRBV27 to TRBJ2-3; D might be TRBD1 (6 bases). Germline V gene data show CDR1 as MNHEY and CDR2 as SMNVEV (reference sequence). Trimming took 7 bases from V and 6 from J, leaving 17 bases between them. This CDR3 has 14 amino acids. DNA for the CDR3: TGTGCCAGCATCCGTACAGGGACCCAGGATACGCAGTATTTT. Amino acids: CASIRTGTQDTQYF.

The V gene is TRBV5-1, the J gene TRBJ2-1; a weak D match, TRBD1 (6 bases). CDR1 is SGHRS and CDR2 is YFSETQ in the germline V gene. Trimming stripped 0 bases from V and 15 bases from J, with 22 bases between. The CDR3 consists of 15 residues. The CDR3 sequence is CASSLGQGLDSRWFF. The CDR3 DNA reads as TGCGCCAGCAGCTTGGGGCAGGGGCTAGACAGTCGGTGGTTCTTC.